The 13 T cell receptor beta chains given below trace back to one sample, sequenced in a study of CD8+ T cells in alopecia areata. cDNA prepared by RNA extraction and subsequent reverse transcription served as the template for sequencing. Assay used: immunoSEQ multiplex PCR; TCRdb lists only in-frame clones, some missing. The sample has 150,000 to 200,000 clones; less than 70% are singletons. This sample's treatment: oral pan-JAK inhibitor, 5-10 mg twice daily. The sequencing used CD4+ T cells sorted from blood, collected around week 50, from a patient treated with tofacitinib. All receptors derive from a human donor with alopecia areata.

The CDR3 is CASSQVGGLNEKLFF. In DNA, the CDR3 is TGCGCCAGCAGCCAAGTAGGAGGCCTTAATGAAAAACTGTTTTTT. This chain joins TRBV4-1 and TRBJ1-4; D not resolved. Trimming removed 1 base from V and 4 bases from J, with 10 bases in between. Germline V gene data show CDR1 as MGHRA and CDR2 as YSYEKL. The length of the CDR3 is 15 residues.

This clone was counted only a few times. The rearrangement joins TRBV19 to TRBJ2-3; D perhaps matches TRBD2 (5 bases). The CDR3 spans 13 residues. Germline CDR1 LNHDA, CDR2 SQIVND (reference sequence). V lost 6 bases, J lost 4 bases, and 11 bases lay in between. This CDR3 is CASRRAAADTQYF. The CDR3 bases are TGTGCCAGTAGGAGAGCGGCGGCAGATACGCAGTATTTT.

The chain is built from TRBV29-1 and TRBJ1-2, with D possibly TRBD1 on 5 matching bases. The V end was cut by 4 bases, the J end by 6 bases, with 21 bases between. Germline V gives CDR1 SQVTM, CDR2 ANQGSEA. This CDR3 has 15 amino acids. CDR3 DNA sequence: TGCAGCGTTGTCGGAGGTCGGGGGAGCCTTCATGGCTACACCTTC. It codes for CSVVGGRGSLHGYTF.

This chain links TRBV4-3 with TRBJ2-7, with no clear D. Germline lookup yields CDR1 LGHNA and CDR2 YSLEER. Trimming took off 0 bases at V and 2 bases at J, with 14 bases between the two ends. The CDR3 spans 16 residues. The CDR3 region has the DNA TGCGCCAGCAGCCAAGACCGATACGGCAGCACCTACGAGCAGTACTTC. Its protein product is CASSQDRYGSTYEQYF.

This chain joins TRBV30 and TRBJ2-3, with D possibly TRBD1 on 6 matching bases. The CDR3 length is 12 residues. Looked up from germline, CDR1 is GTSNPN and CDR2 is SVGIG (reference sequence). V shed 3 bases and J shed 6 bases, with 10 bases lying between them. DNA for the CDR3: TGTGCCTGGAGGGGGGCTGGCGATACGCAGTATTTT. Encoded protein: CAWRGAGDTQYF.

The rearrangement uses TRBV21-1 and TRBJ2-2; TRBD1 is taken as the D call from the table, unchecked against the DNA. TRBV21-1 is deemed a pseudogene. CDR3 size: 13 residues. Here the CDR3 reads CASNTGYTGELFF. CDR3 DNA: TGTGCCAGCAACACAGGGTACACCGGGGAGCTGTTTTTT.

The J gene is TRBJ1-1, the V gene TRBV7-2; 7 bases map to TRBD1. Germline CDR1 reads SGHTA; CDR2 reads FQGNSA. The junction had 8 bases not matched to a gene; V was cut back by 5 bases and J by 5 bases. The length of the CDR3 is 14 residues. CDR3 coding DNA: TGTGCCAGCAGCCCGGACAGGAGCAGGACTGAAGCTTTCTTT. Translated: CASSPDRSRTEAFF.

This clone is a singleton in its sample. This chain uses TRBV29-1 with TRBJ1-1, with 8 bases matching TRBD1. Germline V gene sequence: CDR1 SQVTM, CDR2 ANQGSEA. With V trimmed by 7 bases and J by 1 base, 5 bases remained unmatched. This CDR3 is built from 13 residues. CDR3 bases: TGCAGCGGGGGGGGACAGGCGAACACTGAAGCTTTCTTT. It specifies CSGGGQANTEAFF.

Of note for this clone: The same CDR3 arises from other DNA sequences in this sample as well. The chain recombines TRBV6-5 with TRBJ1-1; D is ambiguous. Germline CDR1 reads MNHEY; CDR2 reads SVGAGI. The CDR3 has 13 residues. V dropped 2 bases and J dropped 1 base, with 5 bases sitting between them. The CDR3, as DNA: TGTGCCAGCAGTTACGGGCAGAACACTGAAGCTTTCTTT. Protein product: CASSYGQNTEAFF.

The chain is built from TRBV2 and TRBJ1-6; D may be TRBD1 (6 bases). This CDR3 has 13 amino acids. Between the trimmed V and J ends, which lost 6 bases and 7 bases, there was a span of 10 bases. Germline V gene sequence: CDR1 SNHLY, CDR2 FYNNEI. The CDR3 reads CASRQGINSPLHF. The CDR3 nucleotides are TGTGCCAGCAGGCAGGGGATCAATTCACCCCTCCACTTT.

This clone turned up a few times. The CDR3 nucleotides are TGTGCCAGCAGCCTGGGACAGGGGCGCGATACGCAGTATTTT. It specifies CASSLGQGRDTQYF. The J gene is TRBJ2-3, the V gene TRBV9, with 10 nucleotides matching TRBD1. V was clipped by 4 bases and J by 6 bases; unmatched bases: 5. The germline V gene has CDR1 SGDLS and CDR2 YYNGEE. The CDR3 spans 14 residues.

V is TRBV11-2 and J is TRBJ1-1; D is uncertain. CDR1 SGHAT and CDR2 FQNNGV come from the germline V gene. The V gene lost 3 bases and the J gene lost 6 bases, with 11 bases spanning the gap. There are 13 residues in the CDR3. The CDR3 DNA sequence: TGTGCCAGCAGCTTGGGCAGAAGGGCTGAAGCTTTCTTT. As protein: CASSLGRRAEAFF.

The chain combines TRBV11-3 with TRBJ1-1; D might be TRBD1 (5 bases). CDR3 size: 15 residues. Trimming took off 2 bases at V and 3 bases at J, with 13 bases between the two ends. Germline-derived CDR1 and CDR2 are SGHNT and YENEEA. The DNA of the CDR3 is TGTGCCAGCAGCTTAAACCCACGGGGGGACACTGAAGCTTTCTTT. This translates into CASSLNPRGDTEAFF.